This T cell receptor beta chain stems from a study of T-cell reconstitution after alpha-beta-depleted transplantation in children. Germline V lookup: CDR1 SGDLS, CDR2 YYNGEE. V dropped 0 bases and J dropped 7; count of bases not matched to a gene: 4. This CDR3 has 14 amino acids. This clonotype was picked up many times. It was with unique molecular identifiers that the TCRbeta library was prepared. TCRdb passed the PCR reads through MiXCR, listing each CDR3 protein once. The data hold 200,000 to 250,000 distinct CDR3 sequences, with around 9.6% observed a single time. The origin of this receptor is a human donor who donated a stem cell graft to a child with acute lymphoblastic leukemia. This chain joins TRBV9 and TRBJ2-7; 10 bases are a match to TRBD1. Here the sequenced sample was PBMCs from the stem cell graft donor, taken from the stem cell graft. The chain's CDR3 is CASSVETGGREQYF. The CDR3 nucleotides are TGTGCCAGCAGCGTAGAGACAGGGGGCCGGGAGCAGTACTTC.